This is a list of T cell receptor beta chains from one sample in a study of cytomegalovirus exposure and HLA in healthy donors. Assay: immunoSEQ multiplex PCR; the TCRdb copy retains only in-frame clones and omits some. The table records 140,000 to 150,000 clones, 94% of them present only once. Sequenced material: PBMCs. All receptors derive from a man between 18 and 29 years old in good health and CMV-seropositive. Both conserved end residues are part of each CDR3. Fields, in order: CDR3 DNA, CDR3 protein, J gene, V gene, D gene, clone size. The D gene is left open where the match is weak. Some rows mark clone size as missing; the rest say once, few, many or name a class of expanded clone.

TGTGCCAGCAGGGGACTAGCGGGAGGATCCTACAATGAGCAGTTCTTC,CASRGLAGGSYNEQFF,TRBJ2-1,TRBV27,TRBD2,once
TGTGCCAGCTCCGAGGAGCGGGAGACCGGGGAGCTGTTTTTT,CASSEERETGELFF,TRBJ2-2,TRBV2,TRBD2,once
TGTGCCAGCAGCTTGACAGGGGGGACCTACAATGAGCAGTTCTTC,CASSLTGGTYNEQFF,TRBJ2-1,TRBV5-4,TRBD1,-
TGTGCCAGCAGCTTATCCCTGGGCTCTAACCCAACAGATACGCAGTATTTT,CASSLSLGSNPTDTQYF,TRBJ2-3,TRBV7-9,-,-
TGTGCCAGCAGTGAAGCGGCAGGGCCGTACAACTATGGCTACACCTTC,CASSEAAGPYNYGYTF,TRBJ1-2,TRBV2,-,-
TGTGCCAGCAGCCCGGGACTCTCCACAGATACGCAGTATTTT,CASSPGLSTDTQYF,TRBJ2-3,TRBV7-2,-,-
TGTGCCAGCAGTTTATATACTGGGCCCCAGCATTTT,CASSLYTGPQHF,TRBJ1-5,TRBV28,-,-
TGTGCCAGCAGCTCTCCCGCGGCGGGGCCAGATACGCAGTATTTT,CASSSPAAGPDTQYF,TRBJ2-3,TRBV5-6,-,-
TGTGCCAGCAGCTTAGAATACGGGGATCAGCCCCAGCATTTT,CASSLEYGDQPQHF,TRBJ1-5,TRBV7-6,-,-
TGTGCCAGCAGCTTGGACAGGGAGGGACCTGGCTACACCTTC,CASSLDREGPGYTF,TRBJ1-2,TRBV5-6,-,-
TGCGCCAGCAGCTTGGAACCCCCAGCGGTCGAGCAGTACTTC,CASSLEPPAVEQYF,TRBJ2-7,TRBV5-1,-,-
TGTGCCAGCAGCCAAGGTAGCTGGGGGACAGCTGATGGCTACACCTTC,CASSQGSWGTADGYTF,TRBJ1-2,TRBV14,TRBD1,-
TGTGCCAGCAGCTCCGGGGGTAGTTTTAACACTGAAGCTTTCTTT,CASSSGGSFNTEAFF,TRBJ1-1,TRBV7-6,-,-
TGTGCCAGCAGGTTAAGTCGGGATGGCTACACCTTC,CASRLSRDGYTF,TRBJ1-2,TRBV11-2,-,-
TGTGCCAGCAGGACTAGCGAGGGGACCGGGGAGCTGTTTTTT,CASRTSEGTGELFF,TRBJ2-2,TRBV2,TRBD2,once
TGTGCCTGGAGATTGAAGGGGCTAGCGGGAGTAAGGAATGAGCAGTTCTTC,CAWRLKGLAGVRNEQFF,TRBJ2-1,TRBV30,TRBD2,-
TGTGCCAGTTTAGACAAAGGAGAGACCCAGTACTTC,CASLDKGETQYF,TRBJ2-5,TRBV19,-,-